The next 30 T cell receptor beta chains were all read from a single sample in a study of cytomegalovirus exposure and HLA in healthy donors. Researchers ran the PCR with 60 Vbeta and 13 Jbeta primers. Profiled with immunoSEQ multiplex PCR; TCRdb holds only in-frame clones, not every one. The sample gives some 150,000 clones, around 66% of which show up once; 3% is in the top ten. Sequenced input: PBMCs. The receptors originated from a woman aged 30 to 39 in good health and CMV-seropositive.

This clone was detected many times. V gene TRBV6-1 combines with J gene TRBJ2-1; perhaps TRBD1 as D (5 bases). V lost 3 bases, J lost 7 bases, and 13 bases lay in between. Germline V lookup: CDR1 MNHNS, CDR2 SASEGT. The CDR3 loop spans 14 amino acids. CDR3 region: CASSEGQGLNEQFF. Here the CDR3 DNA reads TGTGCCAGCAGTGAGGGTCAGGGCTTGAATGAGCAGTTCTTC.

V gene TRBV4-1 combines with J gene TRBJ2-1; D possibly corresponds to TRBD1 (6 bases). This CDR3 is built from 16 residues. In germline, CDR1 is MGHRA, CDR2 YSYEKL. V lost 0 bases and J lost 4, with 13 bases in between. DNA of the CDR3: TGCGCCAGCAGCCAAGATATAGTGGGGGCATACAATGAGCAGTTCTTC. It translates to CASSQDIVGAYNEQFF.

The V gene is TRBV7-2, the J gene TRBJ2-7; 7 bases agree with TRBD1. Germline V gene lookup returns CDR1 SGHTA and CDR2 FQGNSA. Losses at the gene ends were 4 bases for V and 6 bases for J; bases not matched to a gene: 6. The CDR3 is 13 amino acids. This chain's CDR3 is CASSSQTGFEQYF. CDR3 nucleotide sequence: TGTGCCAGCAGCTCACAGACAGGGTTCGAGCAGTACTTC.

The chain recombines TRBV6-6 with TRBJ2-7; 9 nucleotides match TRBD1. There are 15 residues in the CDR3. Trimming at V came to 6 bases and at J to 0 bases, leaving 6 bases not matched to a gene. Germline V gene data show CDR1 as MNHNY and CDR2 as SVGAGI (reference sequence). CDR3 amino acids: CASSKGQGPSYEQYF. In DNA, the CDR3 is TGTGCCAGCAGCAAGGGACAGGGTCCCTCCTACGAGCAGTACTTC.

V gene TRBV7-8 combines with J gene TRBJ2-3; D is unclear. Germline CDR1 SGHVS, CDR2 FQNEAQ. The CDR3 covers 12 residues. V was pared by 9 bases and J by 2 bases, with 9 bases between. CDR3 bases: TGTGCCAGTCAAACTAACACAGATACGCAGTATTTT. As protein: CASQTNTDTQYF.

J is TRBJ2-2 and V is TRBV6-6; no clear D gene. The CDR3 has 14 amino acids. V was cut by 8 bases and J by 5 bases, with 15 bases left in between. Germline V gene sequence: CDR1 MNHNY, CDR2 SVGAGI (reference sequence). CDR3 in DNA: TGTGCCAGCGGCCTAGAGGATTCAACCGGGGAGCTGTTTTTT. It encodes CASGLEDSTGELFF.

The rearrangement joins TRBV7-9 to TRBJ2-5; D possibly corresponds to TRBD2 (6 bases). CDR1 is SEHNR and CDR2 is FQNEAQ in the germline V gene (reference sequence). The CDR3 is 12 amino acids. V shed 5 bases and J shed 13 bases, with 17 bases lying between them. DNA for the CDR3: TGTGCCAGCAGCCAGGCTGGAGGGGCCAGGTACTTC. It yields the protein CASSQAGGARYF.

The V and J genes are TRBV28 and TRBJ2-3; D unresolved. The germline gives CDR1 MDHEN, CDR2 SYDVKM. CDR3 size: 15 residues. The V end was cut by 4 bases, the J end by 4 bases, with 15 bases between. The CDR3: CASSSSPRRADTQYF. CDR3 nucleotides: TGTGCCAGCAGTTCATCCCCGAGGAGAGCAGATACGCAGTATTTT.

On this clone: At one end, the junction sequence differs from germline, possibly due to a read error. This rearrangement joins TRBV28 to TRBJ2-7; TRBD2 might be the D (5 bases). The CDR3 is 12 amino acids. Germline CDR1 is MDHEN and CDR2 is SYDVKM. The CDR3 DNA reads TGTGCCAACAGTTTCTCCCGGGGCGAGCAGTACTTC. Encoded protein: CANSFSRGEQYF. The full variable domain, with the rest looked up from reference TRBV28 and TRBJ2-7, is DVKVTQSSRYLVKRTGEKVFLECVQDMDHENMFWYRQDPGLGLRLIYFSYDVKMKEKGDIPEGYSVSREKKERFSLILESASTNQTSMYLCANSFSRGEQYFGPGTRLTVT.

The gene calls are TRBV6-4 and TRBJ2-5; 13 nucleotides line up with TRBD2. After removal of 6 bases from V and 0 bases from J, the junction contained 7 bases not matched to a gene. CDR1 is MRHNA, CDR2 SNTAGT, per germline. This CDR3 has 17 amino acids. In DNA form, the CDR3 reads TGTGCCAGCAGCCCCCGGACTAGCGGGAGACACCAAGAGACCCAGTACTTC. Its protein is CASSPRTSGRHQETQYF.

The chain is built from TRBV19 and TRBJ1-1; TRBD1 matches at 7 bases. The CDR3 totals 13 residues. V shed 8 bases and J 6 bases; nucleotides not matched to a gene: 9. Germline V gives CDR1 LNHDA, CDR2 SQIVND (reference sequence). CDR3 nucleotides: TGTGCCAGTTCGACAGGGTTAGGCGCTGAAGCTTTCTTT. It translates to CASSTGLGAEAFF.

The CDR3 sequence: CASSQGELREANVLTF. The CDR3 DNA is TGCGCCAGCAGCCAAGGCGAACTCCGCGAGGCCAACGTCCTGACTTTC. The rearrangement uses TRBV4-1 and TRBJ2-6, with D unclear. This CDR3 comprises 16 residues. Germline V lookup: CDR1 MGHRA, CDR2 YSYEKL. The V and J ends lost 1 base and 6 bases respectively, with 13 bases between them.

This sequence joins TRBV19 and TRBJ2-1, with 8 bases aligning to TRBD2. CDR3 length: 15 amino acids. CDR1 LNHDA and CDR2 SQIVND come from the germline V gene (reference sequence). Trimming took 4 bases from V and 1 from J; bases not matched to a gene: 3. The CDR3 reads CASSNGGGSYNEQFF. DNA of the CDR3: TGTGCCAGTAGTAATGGCGGGGGGTCCTACAATGAGCAGTTCTTC. The entire variable domain, with the rest obtained from reference TRBV19 and TRBJ2-1, is as follows: DGGITQSPKYLFRKEGQNVTLSCEQNLNHDAMYWYRQDPGQGLRLIYYSQIVNDFQKGDIAEGYSVSREKKESFPLTVTSAQKNPTAFYLCASSNGGGSYNEQFFGPGTRLTVL.

This chain uses TRBV5-5 with TRBJ2-7; D remains unclear. CDR1 SGHKS and CDR2 YYEKEE come from the germline V gene (reference sequence). The CDR3 loop spans 12 amino acids. Deletions cut 4 bases from V and 1 base from J, with 6 bases between. The CDR3: CASSPGSYEQYF. CDR3 coding DNA: TGTGCCAGCAGCCCCGGTTCCTACGAGCAGTACTTC.

This clone was observed once. V and J are TRBV27 and TRBJ2-1; tentative D call: TRBD1 (6 bases). The CDR3 consists of 12 residues. In germline, CDR1 is MNHEY, CDR2 SMNVEV (reference sequence). CDR3 nucleotide sequence: TGTGGGGCCAGGGGTTCCTACAATGAGCAGTTCTTC. Translated: CGARGSYNEQFF.

The V gene is TRBV7-9, the J gene TRBJ1-4, with 8 bases aligning to TRBD1. The J segment lost 6 bases and the V segment lost 1 base, leaving 7 bases of the junction unmatched. Looked up from germline, CDR1 is SEHNR and CDR2 is FQNEAQ (reference sequence). The CDR3 spans 16 residues. In DNA, the CDR3 is TGTGCCAGCAGCTTAGTTCAGGACAGGGATTATGAAAAACTGTTTTTT. Amino acids: CASSLVQDRDYEKLFF.

The CDR3 protein is CASSREVGRAETQYF. CDR3 sequence (DNA): TGTGCCAGCAGCCGCGAGGTTGGCAGGGCGGAGACCCAGTACTTC. The rearrangement joins TRBV7-6 to TRBJ2-5, with a weak D call TRBD1 (5 bases). The CDR3 runs to 15 residues. V lost 5 bases, J lost 5 bases, and 18 bases lay in between. Germline V gene sequence: CDR1 SGHVS, CDR2 FNYEAQ.

This clone was observed a handful of times. This chain joins TRBV7-6 and TRBJ2-3; TRBD2 matches at 8 bases. This CDR3 has 19 residues. After removal of 4 bases from V and 0 bases from J, the junction contained 15 bases not matched to a gene. Germline values: CDR1 SGHVS, CDR2 FNYEAQ. The CDR3 DNA reads as TGTGCCAGCAGCTCCAACTTCGAGCGGGAGCCGTCTAGCACAGATACGCAGTATTTT. Its translation: CASSSNFEREPSSTDTQYF.

The chain uses TRBV15 and TRBJ2-5; D call uncertain. Trimming removed 1 base from V and 4 bases from J, with 19 bases in between. Germline V gene sequence: CDR1 LNHNV, CDR2 YYDKDF (reference sequence). This CDR3 is 17 amino acids long. The CDR3 here is CATSRGLARNSGETQYF. The CDR3 DNA reads TGTGCCACCAGCAGAGGGCTGGCCCGCAACTCGGGAGAGACCCAGTACTTC.

J is TRBJ2-3 and V is TRBV5-1; TRBD1 agrees at 10 bases. The CDR3 is 16 residues long. Germline assignment: CDR1 SGHRS and CDR2 YFSETQ. Trimming cost V 2 bases and J 0 bases; bases outside gene matches: 3. CDR3 sequence: CASSLRGQGSTDTQYF. DNA of the CDR3: TGCGCCAGCAGCTTACGGGGACAGGGGAGCACAGATACGCAGTATTTT. Together with reference TRBV5-1 and TRBJ2-3, the CDR3 gives the full variable domain: KAGVTQTPRYLIKTRGQQVTLSCSPISGHRSVSWYQQTPGQGLQFLFEYFSETQRNKGNFPGRFSGRQFSNSRSEMNVSTLELGDSALYLCASSLRGQGSTDTQYFGPGTRLTVL.

The chain links TRBV13 to TRBJ1-2; TRBD1 might be the D (6 bases). The CDR3 totals 16 residues. CDR1 and CDR2 (germline): PRHDT, FYEKMQ (reference sequence). V was shortened by 0 bases and J by 3 bases, with 14 bases between the two germline ends. CDR3 loop: CASSLGSGERDYGYTF. The DNA of the CDR3 is TGTGCCAGCAGCTTAGGCTCAGGGGAACGGGACTATGGCTACACCTTC.

This clone was observed a single time. The genes are TRBV2 and TRBJ2-3; D is perhaps TRBD1 (6 bases). The germline CDR1 and CDR2 sequences are SNHLY and FYNNEI. Trimming pared 6 bases from V and 3 bases from J, leaving 16 bases between. This CDR3 is built from 15 residues. The CDR3 DNA reads as TGTGCCAGCAGGTCGGACAGCCCGCCAACAGATACGCAGTATTTT. The encoded protein is CASRSDSPPTDTQYF.

The chain combines TRBV5-1 with TRBJ2-5; no clear D. Trimming stripped 0 bases from V and 5 bases from J, with 8 bases between. The CDR3 runs to 13 residues. Germline V lookup: CDR1 SGHRS, CDR2 YFSETQ. The CDR3 is CASSLDLRETQYF. In nucleotides, the CDR3 is TGCGCCAGCAGCTTGGACCTTCGGGAGACCCAGTACTTC.

This clone was picked up a small number of times. The chain recombines TRBV5-1 with TRBJ2-7, with TRBD2 matching over 10 bases. Germline V gives CDR1 SGHRS, CDR2 YFSETQ. J gave up 7 bases and V 4 bases, and 11 bases lay outside the gene matches. The CDR3 length is 15 residues. As DNA, the CDR3 is TGCGCCAGCAGCGACCTAGCGGGGGCCGTTTGGGAGCAGTACTTC. Protein product: CASSDLAGAVWEQYF.

The gene calls are TRBV7-9 and TRBJ1-4; D perhaps matches TRBD1 (5 bases). The ends were cut back, 5 bases at V and 3 bases at J, with 13 bases in the middle. This CDR3 comprises 15 residues. Germline V CDR1 and CDR2: SEHNR, FQNEAQ (reference sequence). CDR3 amino acids: CASSQFGGANEKLFF. DNA for the CDR3: TGTGCCAGCAGCCAATTTGGGGGGGCTAATGAAAAACTGTTTTTT.

This clone came up once. The chain carries TRBV18 and TRBJ2-3, with 12 bases that match TRBD2. V lost 3 bases to trimming and J lost 5 bases; unmatched junction nucleotides: 6. Germline values: CDR1 KGHSH, CDR2 LQKENI. The CDR3 loop spans 16 amino acids. The DNA of the CDR3 is TGTGCCAGCTCACCGCCTAGCGGGGGGGCTAAAGATACGCAGTATTTT. As protein: CASSPPSGGAKDTQYF.

The chain combines TRBV5-1 with TRBJ2-7, with 9 bases fitting TRBD1. CDR1 SGHRS and CDR2 YFSETQ come from the germline V gene. Trimming took 1 base from V and 7 from J; bases not matched to a gene: 6. This CDR3 has 14 amino acids. In nucleotides, the CDR3 is TGCGCCAGCAGCTTGACAGGGGGCTTTATTGAGCAGTACTTC. It yields the protein CASSLTGGFIEQYF.

The CDR3 here is CASSIQGWGEKLFF. For the CDR3, the DNA is TGTGCCAGCAGCATACAGGGTTGGGGCGAAAAACTGTTTTTT. This sequence joins TRBV7-8 and TRBJ1-4; a possible D gene is TRBD1 (6 bases). This CDR3 comprises 14 residues. The ends were cut back, 5 bases at V and 8 bases at J, with 15 bases in the middle. Germline CDR1 SGHVS, CDR2 FQNEAQ.

The chain employs TRBV1 and TRBJ2-5; the table's D call, TRBD2, was not checked against the DNA. TRBV1 is classified as a pseudogene. There are 15 residues in the CDR3. CDR3 protein: CTSSQDRSGMETQYF. The CDR3 DNA sequence: TGCACCAGCAGCCAAGATAGATCGGGGATGGAGACCCAGTACTTC.

The chain carries TRBV4-2 and TRBJ2-2; D unclear. The CDR3 sequence is 15 residues long. V dropped 0 bases and J dropped 6 bases, with 11 bases sitting between them. The germline CDR1 and CDR2 sequences are LGHNA and YNFKEQ. CDR3: CASSQDPDGAGELFF. The CDR3 nucleotides are TGTGCCAGCAGCCAAGACCCCGACGGAGCCGGGGAGCTGTTTTTT.